This T cell receptor (beta chain) came from a study of T cell repertoires in cytomegalovirus infection. TCRdb re-called the reads through MiXCR, storing one row per CDR3 protein. The sample records 250,000 to 300,000 distinct CDR3 sequences, approximately 9% being singletons. This clonotype was recorded many times. V gave up 2 bases and J gave up 7 bases, with 11 bases separating them. CDR3 size: 13 residues. Sequencing was done on a sample of PBMCs. The chain combines TRBV12-3 or TRBV12-4 with TRBJ1-1; TRBD1 might be the D (6 bases). The receptor was derived from a human donor in good health (CMV status not recorded). Some clones in this sample may be carry-over from other donors' samples. The DNA for the CDR3 is TGTGCCAGCAGTTTAATTTCACAGGGTGAAGCTTTCTTT. Encoded protein: CASSLISQGEAFF.